Below, 19 T cell receptor beta chains from the same sample are listed, as sequenced in a study of blood T cell repertoires in COVID-19. Assay: immunoSEQ multiplex PCR; the TCRdb copy retains only in-frame clones and omits some. Of 200,000 to 250,000 clones in the sample, 85% to 90% were seen once. Sequencing was carried out using peripheral blood. Receptors were obtained from a man in his forties or fifties with acute or convalescent COVID-19.

The chain uses TRBV2 and TRBJ2-3, with TRBD1 as a possible D gene (6 bases). V lost 5 bases, J lost 4 bases, and 7 bases lay in between. The V gene's germline CDR1 is SNHLY and CDR2 FYNNEI. The CDR3 sequence is 12 residues long. In DNA, the CDR3 is TGTGCCAGCAGTACAGGGCCAGATACGCAGTATTTT. Its protein is CASSTGPDTQYF.

The chain has TRBV3-1 (or the pseudogene TRBV3-2) and TRBJ2-5; no definite D call. Per the germline V gene, CDR1 is LGHDT and CDR2 is YNNKEL (reference sequence). V dropped 3 bases and J dropped 5 bases, with 4 bases sitting between them. This CDR3 contains 11 residues. The CDR3: CASSHSETQYF. CDR3 bases: TGTGCCAGCAGCCATAGCGAGACCCAGTACTTC.

The J gene is TRBJ1-2, the V gene TRBV11-2; D remains ambiguous. V gave up 5 bases and J gave up 4 bases, with 11 bases separating them. The germline V gene encodes CDR1 SGHAT and CDR2 FQNNGV. This CDR3 is built from 13 residues. The CDR3: CASSPSDFYGYTF. DNA for the CDR3: TGTGCCAGCAGCCCTTCAGATTTCTATGGCTACACCTTC.

The J gene is TRBJ2-4, the V gene TRBV5-4, with 9 bases identical to TRBD1. The CDR3 spans 15 residues. In germline, CDR1 is SGHNT, CDR2 YYREEE (reference sequence). V shed 4 bases and J 10 bases; nucleotides not matched to a gene: 12. CDR3 sequence (DNA): TGTGCCAGCAGCGACTCCGGGACAGGGATCCTTATTCAGTACTTC. Translating it yields CASSDSGTGILIQYF.

About this clone: This CDR3 is also generated by other DNA sequences in the sample. The chain is built from TRBV7-2 and TRBJ1-5, with TRBD1 identical over 9 bases. This CDR3 comprises 14 residues. The junction had 2 bases not matched to a gene; V was cut back by 4 bases and J by 4 bases. The germline V gene has CDR1 SGHTA and CDR2 FQGNSA. In DNA form, the CDR3 reads TGTGCCAGCAGCTCGACAGGGGGGAATCAGCCCCAGCATTTT. Translating it yields CASSSTGGNQPQHF.

This chain joins TRBV4-1 and TRBJ2-5; TRBD2 matches at 7 bases. The length of the CDR3 is 14 residues. Germline CDR1 is MGHRA and CDR2 is YSYEKL. V lost 5 bases and J lost 5; bases outside the gene matches: 8. The CDR3 bases are TGCGCCAGCAGCATCCGGGTGGGGGGGGAGACCCAGTACTTC. This encodes CASSIRVGGETQYF.

V gene TRBV7-9 combines with J gene TRBJ2-5; tentatively, D is TRBD2 (7 bases). V dropped 0 bases and J dropped 4 bases, with 9 bases sitting between them. Per germline, CDR1 SEHNR and CDR2 FQNEAQ (reference sequence). The CDR3 loop spans 14 amino acids. The CDR3 DNA reads TGTGCCAGCAGCTTAGCGAGGGGGGGAGAGACCCAGTACTTC. Protein sequence: CASSLARGGETQYF.

The chain employs TRBV4-2 and TRBJ1-1; 7 nucleotides line up with TRBD1. This CDR3 is built from 14 residues. Looked up from germline, CDR1 is LGHNA and CDR2 is YNFKEQ. Unmatched junction bases numbered 3, after V lost 4 bases and J lost 1 base. CDR3 region: CASSRGQANTEAFF. CDR3 sequence (DNA): TGTGCCAGCAGCCGCGGACAGGCGAACACTGAAGCTTTCTTT.

The CDR3 DNA sequence: TGCAGTGCTAGTCCGGGACTCCGCTCCTACGAGCAGTACTTC. Translation gives CSASPGLRSYEQYF. This sequence joins TRBV20-1 and TRBJ2-7; possible D gene TRBD2, 6 bases. The germline V gene has CDR1 DFQATT and CDR2 SNEGSKA (reference sequence). CDR3 length: 14 residues. Trimming cost V 3 bases and J 0 bases, with 12 bases left between them.

In its sample, this clone was seen a few times. This chain links TRBV2 with TRBJ1-3; TRBD1 is a possible D gene (6 bases). There are 19 residues in the CDR3. Germline CDR1 is SNHLY and CDR2 is FYNNEI. The V end lost 5 bases, the J end lost 1 base, and 24 bases lay between the germline ends. CDR3 loop: CASSFRTVSTAISGNTIYF. CDR3 DNA sequence: TGTGCCAGCAGTTTCCGGACAGTCAGCACGGCAATTTCTGGAAACACCATATATTTT.

Only one count was recorded for this clone. The CDR3 DNA sequence: TGTGCCAGCTCACCCTCCGGGACAGCGGAGGGCTACACCTTC. It translates to CASSPSGTAEGYTF. This chain joins TRBV18 and TRBJ1-2; 7 nucleotides align to TRBD1. This CDR3 spans 14 amino acids. V gave up 3 bases and J gave up 8 bases; unmatched junction bases: 9. Germline V gene sequence: CDR1 KGHSH, CDR2 LQKENI.

The V gene is TRBV9, the J gene TRBJ1-3, with D possibly matching TRBD1 (6 bases). CDR1 SGDLS and CDR2 YYNGEE come from the germline V gene. The CDR3 totals 14 residues. V was trimmed by 2 bases and J by 4 bases, leaving 10 bases between them. The CDR3 protein is CASSVGQLGNTIYF. CDR3 DNA: TGTGCCAGCAGCGTCGGACAGCTAGGAAACACCATATATTTT.

V is TRBV15 and J is TRBJ2-7, with 8 bases matching TRBD1. The CDR3 contains 15 residues. CDR1 and CDR2 (germline): LNHNV, YYDKDF (reference sequence). Unmatched junction bases numbered 7, after V lost 3 bases and J lost 3 bases. CDR3 in amino acids: CATSRARTGIYEQYF. The CDR3 DNA follows: TGTGCCACCAGCAGGGCCCGGACAGGGATCTACGAGCAGTACTTC. The whole variable domain, remainder taken from reference TRBV15 and TRBJ2-7, is DAMVIQNPRYQVTQFGKPVTLSCSQTLNHNVMYWYQQKSSQAPKLLFHYYDKDFNNEADTPDNFQSRRPNTSFCFLDIRSPGLGDTAMYLCATSRARTGIYEQYFGPGTRLTVT.

This sequence joins TRBV10-3 and TRBJ2-3, with 9 positions matching TRBD2. CDR1 and CDR2 (germline): ENHRY, SYGVKD. The CDR3 has 16 residues. The V and J ends lost 2 bases and 7 bases, in that order; junction bases with no gene match: 10. The CDR3 here is CAISEGASGVSYTQYF. The DNA of the CDR3 is TGTGCCATCAGTGAGGGGGCTAGCGGGGTTTCGTATACGCAGTATTTT.

The genes are TRBV10-3 and TRBJ1-5; the match to TRBD1 covers 7 bases. Germline CDR1 is ENHRY and CDR2 is SYGVKD. J was trimmed by 5 bases and V by 7 bases; bases with no gene match: 5. CDR3 length: 13 amino acids. The CDR3 reads CAINDRDDQPQHF. CDR3 bases: TGTGCCATCAATGACAGGGATGATCAGCCCCAGCATTTT.

V usage is TRBV5-1 and J usage is TRBJ1-1; no definite D call. The V gene lost 3 bases and the J gene lost 3 bases, with 15 bases spanning the gap. Germline values: CDR1 SGHRS, CDR2 YFSETQ. This CDR3 has 15 residues. CDR3 residues: CASSSGLLGDTEAFF. The DNA of the CDR3 is TGCGCCAGCAGCTCTGGCCTTCTCGGGGACACTGAAGCTTTCTTT.

The rearrangement joins TRBV25-1 to TRBJ2-2, with D maybe TRBD2 (7 bases). The V gene lost 1 base and the J gene lost 0 bases, with 12 bases spanning the gap. The CDR3 totals 17 residues. CDR1 and CDR2 from the germline V gene are MGHDK and SYGVNS. CDR3 nucleotide sequence: TGTGCCAGCAGTGAATTTCCGGGGGGCGCGAACACCGGGGAGCTGTTTTTT. Translation gives CASSEFPGGANTGELFF. Supplemented by reference TRBV25-1 and TRBJ2-2, the full variable domain reads EADIYQTPRYLVIGTGKKITLECSQTMGHDKMYWYQQDPGMELHLIHYSYGVNSTEKGDLSSESTVSRIRTEHFPLTLESARPSHTSQYLCASSEFPGGANTGELFFGEGSRLTVL.

The chain couples TRBV7-8 to TRBJ2-1; 8 bases map to TRBD2. The CDR3 extends over 17 amino acids. V lost 4 bases, J lost 1 base, and 9 bases stayed unmatched. Germline V gene sequence: CDR1 SGHVS, CDR2 FQNEAQ. CDR3 DNA: TGTGCCAGCAGCTCCATCGGGGGGGCGGGTTCCTACAATGAGCAGTTCTTC. It codes for CASSSIGGAGSYNEQFF.

This chain uses TRBV18 with TRBJ1-3; D might be TRBD1 (5 bases). Germline CDR1 is KGHSH and CDR2 is LQKENI. The CDR3 has 18 amino acids. V was clipped by 1 base and J by 4 bases, with 20 bases between them. As DNA, the CDR3 is TGTGCCAGCTCACCACTAGGAAAAGAGTCAGGGAAAGGAAACACCATATATTTT. Its protein is CASSPLGKESGKGNTIYF. The full variable domain, its missing parts supplied by reference TRBV18 and TRBJ1-3, is NAGVMQNPRHLVRRRGQEARLRCSPMKGHSHVYWYRQLPEEGLKFMVYLQKENIIDESGMPKERFSAEFPKEGPSILRIQQVVRGDSAAYFCASSPLGKESGKGNTIYFGEGSWLTVV.